What follows are 23 T cell receptor beta chains derived from one specimen sequenced in a study of blood T cells in healthy people across ages. Then a second PCR, running about 6 to 11 cycles, was carried out with a sample-barcoded 5' primer and a J-beta primer mix. TCRdb re-called the 5' RACE reads through MiXCR, storing one row per CDR3 protein. The sample has around 710,000 distinct CDR3 sequences, roughly two fifths seen once; the top ten hold less than 25%. Material for sequencing was blood. The receptors here all came from a woman aged 60-70 years in good health.

In regard to this clonotype: With a much larger clone just one base away, this may be a read error. The genes are TRBV29-1 and TRBJ2-1; D is undetermined. This CDR3 contains 14 residues. In germline, CDR1 is SQVTM, CDR2 ANQGSEA. Trimming cost V 3 bases and J 10 bases, with 19 bases left between them. CDR3 protein: CSVDSGLGSYEQFF. The DNA for the CDR3 is TGCAGCGTTGATTCCGGGCTGGGCTCCTACGAGCAGTTCTTC.

The gene calls are TRBV25-1 and TRBJ1-2; tentatively, D is TRBD1 (6 bases). The CDR3 covers 15 residues. The V gene lost 8 bases and the J gene lost 5 bases, with 21 bases spanning the gap. Germline V gene lookup returns CDR1 MGHDK and CDR2 SYGVNS. CDR3 coding DNA: TGTGCCAGCGCCCTCTCCCGGACAGTTTTGTATGGCTACACCTTC. It is translated as CASALSRTVLYGYTF.

V gene TRBV6-1 combines with J gene TRBJ1-2, with D perhaps TRBD1 (5 bases). The germline CDR1 and CDR2 sequences are MNHNS and SASEGT. The ends were cut back, 1 base at V and 5 bases at J, with 11 bases in the middle. This CDR3 contains 14 residues. DNA of the CDR3: TGTGCCAGCAGTGAAGGACAGATCCTATATGGCTACACCTTC. Protein sequence: CASSEGQILYGYTF.

The chain joins TRBV7-2 to TRBJ2-2, with D perhaps matching TRBD1 (5 bases). With 5 bases removed from V and 4 bases from J, the gap between germline ends came to 14 bases. This CDR3 has 15 amino acids. The germline CDR1 and CDR2 sequences are SGHTA and FQGNSA. The CDR3 spells CASSPGAIGTGELFF. CDR3 DNA: TGTGCCAGCAGCCCTGGGGCGATTGGCACCGGGGAGCTGTTTTTT. The variable domain in full, with the rest retrieved from reference TRBV7-2 and TRBJ2-2, is GAGVSQSPSNKVTEKGKDVELRCDPISGHTALYWYRQSLGQGLEFLIYFQGNSAPDKSGLPSDRFSAERTGGSVSTLTIQRTQQEDSAVYLCASSPGAIGTGELFFGEGSRLTVL.

The chain uses TRBV9 and TRBJ2-1; D ambiguous. CDR1 is SGDLS, CDR2 YYNGEE, per germline. This CDR3 region has 15 residues. V lost 0 bases and J lost 4, with 11 bases in between. CDR3 nucleotides: TGTGCCAGCAGCGTAGATCCAGAAAGGTACAATGAGCAGTTCTTC. It translates to CASSVDPERYNEQFF.

Concerning this clonotype: A read error may be the cause here, since a much bigger clone is one base away. This rearrangement joins TRBV30 to TRBJ2-7; 7 nucleotides match TRBD1. Germline V gene data show CDR1 as GTSNPN and CDR2 as SVGIG (reference sequence). The CDR3 totals 12 residues. DNA for the CDR3: TGTGCCTTTCGACAGGGCTCCGACGAGCAGTACTTC. It codes for CAFRQGSDEQYF.

V gene TRBV3-1 combines with J gene TRBJ2-5, with 12 bases that match TRBD2. Germline CDR1 LGHDT, CDR2 YNNKEL (reference sequence). J gave up 5 bases and V 7 bases, and 5 bases lay outside the gene matches. The CDR3 runs to 14 residues. The chain's CDR3 is CASTLAGGQETQYF. The DNA of the CDR3 is TGTGCCAGCACCCTAGCGGGGGGGCAGGAGACCCAGTACTTC.

The chain has TRBV4-2 and TRBJ2-7; TRBD1 or TRBD2 may be the D gene (6 bases each). With 4 bases removed from V and 2 bases from J, the gap between germline ends came to 21 bases. There are 17 residues in the CDR3. The germline gives CDR1 LGHNA, CDR2 YNFKEQ. In nucleotides, the CDR3 is TGTGCCAGCAGCCGAGAAGGCGGACAAGGGGGGACCTACGAGCAGTACTTC. It translates to CASSREGGQGGTYEQYF.

The chain recombines TRBV20-1 with TRBJ2-1, with 8 bases aligning to TRBD1. This CDR3 comprises 15 residues. Germline assignment: CDR1 DFQATT and CDR2 SNEGSKA (reference sequence). V lost 6 bases to trimming and J lost 6 bases; unmatched junction nucleotides: 13. CDR3 in amino acids: CSATYRGSSPNEQFF. The CDR3 nucleotides read TGCAGTGCCACTTACAGGGGGTCCTCCCCCAATGAGCAGTTCTTC.

This chain connects TRBV20-1 to TRBJ2-7; D ambiguous. This CDR3 contains 17 residues. The germline V gene encodes CDR1 DFQATT and CDR2 SNEGSKA (reference sequence). Trimming removed 5 bases at V and 4 bases at J, with 27 bases between. CDR3 residues: CSAAHPLTFRGQYEQYF. In DNA form, the CDR3 reads TGCAGTGCTGCACACCCATTGACCTTCCGAGGTCAATACGAGCAGTACTTC.

The J gene is TRBJ2-3, the V gene TRBV7-2; 8 bases agree with TRBD2. Per the germline V gene, CDR1 is SGHTA and CDR2 is FQGNSA. Germline trimming cut 5 bases from V and 5 bases from J; bases unmatched to any gene: 12. This CDR3 spans 16 amino acids. The CDR3 here is CASSTLPGGRGDTQYF. In DNA, the CDR3 is TGTGCCAGCAGCACCCTCCCGGGGGGGCGGGGAGATACGCAGTATTTT. The full variable domain, with the rest looked up from reference TRBV7-2 and TRBJ2-3, is GAGVSQSPSNKVTEKGKDVELRCDPISGHTALYWYRQSLGQGLEFLIYFQGNSAPDKSGLPSDRFSAERTGGSVSTLTIQRTQQEDSAVYLCASSTLPGGRGDTQYFGPGTRLTVL.

This clonotype showed up just once. The chain carries TRBV6-6 and TRBJ2-1; 14 bases align to TRBD2. The length of the CDR3 is 15 residues. The trim removed 5 bases at V and 6 bases at J, leaving 3 bases unmatched. CDR1 MNHNY and CDR2 SVGAGI come from the germline V gene (reference sequence). This chain's CDR3 is CASSLTSGRANEQFF. The CDR3 DNA sequence: TGTGCCAGCAGTCTGACTAGCGGGAGGGCCAATGAGCAGTTCTTC.

The CDR3 DNA reads TGCGCCAGCAGCTTGGCCCAGGACAGGGGCGCTGAAGCTTTCTTT. As protein: CASSLAQDRGAEAFF. The J gene is TRBJ1-1, the V gene TRBV5-1, with TRBD1 identical over 9 bases. Germline values: CDR1 SGHRS, CDR2 YFSETQ. This CDR3 region has 15 residues. Trimming at V came to 0 bases and at J to 6 bases, leaving 6 bases not matched to a gene.

The chain has TRBV12-1 and TRBJ2-7. TRBV12-1 is reported as a pseudogene. This CDR3 is 12 amino acids long. In DNA form, the CDR3 reads TGTGTCGGCAGCTTTCCCTCCTACGAGCAGTACTTC. Amino acids: CVGSFPSYEQYF.

This clonotype has a handful of counts. The V gene is TRBV4-3, the J gene TRBJ1-6; 7 bases line up with TRBD1. The CDR3 is 16 amino acids. V was pared by 0 bases and J by 5 bases, with 4 bases of the junction left unmatched. Germline CDR1 is LGHNA and CDR2 is YSLEER. CDR3 residues: CASSQETGANNSPLHF. The CDR3 DNA reads as TGCGCCAGCAGCCAAGAAACAGGGGCGAATAATTCACCCCTCCACTTT.

The chain employs TRBV29-1 and TRBJ2-3; 8 bases map to TRBD2. This CDR3 is built from 14 residues. CDR1 and CDR2 from the germline V gene are SQVTM and ANQGSEA. Trimming cost V 3 bases and J 2 bases; bases outside gene matches: 4. CDR3 nucleotides: TGCAGCGTTGATGAGCGGGGGAACACAGATACGCAGTATTTT. Protein sequence: CSVDERGNTDTQYF.

The chain joins TRBV29-1 to TRBJ2-6, with 7 bases lining up with TRBD1. Trimming at V came to 1 base and at J to 3 bases, leaving 3 bases not matched to a gene. The CDR3 has 15 amino acids. Germline V gene data show CDR1 as SQVTM and CDR2 as ANQGSEA. The CDR3 region has the DNA TGCAGCGTTGAAGCAGGGGGAAGTGGGGCCAACGTCCTGACTTTC. It encodes CSVEAGGSGANVLTF.

As regards this clonotype: A much larger clone sits a single nucleotide away, making a read error possible. The CDR3 here is CATSQQGYEQYF. The CDR3 bases are TGTGCCACCAGCCAACAGGGGTACGAGCAGTACTTC. The chain combines TRBV24-1 with TRBJ2-7, with 7 bases that match TRBD1. This CDR3 is 12 amino acids long. With 7 bases clipped from V and 4 bases from J, the junction kept 3 bases outside the gene matches. Germline loops: CDR1 KGHDR, CDR2 SFDVKD.

As concerns this clonotype: This clone may be a read error of a much larger clone one base away. The V and J genes are TRBV4-2 and TRBJ2-1, with 14 bases matching TRBD2. This CDR3 has 16 residues. Germline CDR1 LGHNA, CDR2 YNFKEQ. V lost 4 bases and J lost 14; bases outside the gene matches: 13. This chain's CDR3 is CASSPGTSGSNSSKFF. DNA for the CDR3: TGTGCCAGCAGCCCCGGGACTAGCGGGAGTAATTCCAGCAAGTTCTTC.

J is TRBJ2-7 and V is TRBV27, with D perhaps assigned TRBD1 or TRBD2 (5 bases each). The germline CDR1 and CDR2 sequences are MNHEY and SMNVEV (reference sequence). V was shortened by 6 bases and J by 2 bases, with 11 bases between the two germline ends. The CDR3 length is 13 residues. CDR3 amino acids: CASRPLGPYEQYF. CDR3 bases: TGTGCCAGCAGACCCCTGGGACCCTACGAGCAGTACTTC.

The V gene is TRBV6-2 or TRBV6-3, the J gene TRBJ2-1; no clear D. Germline lookup yields CDR1 MNHEY and CDR2 SVGEGT. Trimming took off 7 bases at V and 2 bases at J, with 15 bases between the two ends. This CDR3 spans 15 amino acids. CDR3 region: CASIPRSLAYNEQFF. The CDR3 DNA reads as TGTGCCAGCATTCCCCGAAGTCTAGCCTACAATGAGCAGTTCTTC.

The gene calls are TRBV28 and TRBJ2-1; TRBD1 matches 7 bases. The germline CDR1 and CDR2 sequences are MDHEN and SYDVKM. CDR3 size: 16 residues. The V gene end was trimmed by 5 bases and the J gene end by 6 bases; junction bases not matched to a gene: 13. CDR3 in amino acids: CASSDTTGWVGNEQFF. Written as DNA, the CDR3 is TGTGCCAGCAGTGACACGACAGGGTGGGTGGGCAATGAGCAGTTCTTC.

This clonotype was detected a few times. The rearrangement uses TRBV6-5 and TRBJ2-1, with 7 bases fitting TRBD1. This CDR3 has 14 residues. Germline CDR1 is MNHEY and CDR2 is SVGAGI. Trimming removed 7 bases from V and 3 bases from J; junction bases left unmatched: 6. DNA for the CDR3: TGTGCCAGCACAGGACAGGAAAACTACAATGAGCAGTTCTTC. This gives the protein CASTGQENYNEQFF.